Each of the 18 T cell receptor beta chains below was sequenced from the same sample in a study of CD8+CD57+ T cells in acquired aplastic anemia. Genomic DNA provided the template from which TCR beta VDJ and CDR3 profiles were obtained. TCRdb reprocessed the reads via MiXCR and lists one record per CDR3 protein. The sample lists 100,000 to 150,000 distinct CDR3 sequences; 48% were seen once. The specimen sequenced was sorted CD4+, CD8+, or CD8+CD57+ T cells (not recorded which) from PBMCs. These TCRs come from a human donor in good health, serving as a control.

This clonotype has ten or more counts. The V and J genes are TRBV9 and TRBJ2-3, with no clear D. CDR1 is SGDLS and CDR2 is YYNGEE in the germline V gene. This CDR3 spans 17 amino acids. V was trimmed by 0 bases and J by 1 base, leaving 15 bases between them. The CDR3 nucleotides read TGTGCCAGCAGCGTAGGATATGGCGTCCGCGGCACAGATACGCAGTATTTT. Translating it yields CASSVGYGVRGTDTQYF.

As DNA, the CDR3 is TGTGCCAGCAGCCCCCGGGACCTAGGATGGGAGGGCACAGATACGCAGTATTTT. Translating it yields CASSPRDLGWEGTDTQYF. The rearrangement links TRBV9 to TRBJ2-3; a possible D gene is TRBD2 (6 bases). V was trimmed by 4 bases and J by 1 base, leaving 22 bases between them. There are 18 residues in the CDR3. The germline CDR1 and CDR2 sequences are SGDLS and YYNGEE. The whole variable domain, remainder taken from reference TRBV9 and TRBJ2-3, is DSGVTQTPKHLITATGQRVTLRCSPRSGDLSVYWYQQSLDQGLQFLIQYYNGEERAKGNILERFSAQQFPDLHSELNLSSLELGDSALYFCASSPRDLGWEGTDTQYFGPGTRLTVL.

The J gene is TRBJ1-1, the V gene TRBV25-1; D call uncertain. Germline-derived CDR1 and CDR2 are MGHDK and SYGVNS. Trimming cost V 6 bases and J 0 bases, with 11 bases left between them. The CDR3 runs to 14 residues. CDR3 protein: CASRALGMNTEAFF. Written as DNA, the CDR3 is TGTGCCAGCAGAGCATTAGGAATGAACACTGAAGCTTTCTTT.

The CDR3 loop is CASSLKGTPSYEQYF. In DNA form, the CDR3 reads TGTGCCAGCAGCTTAAAGGGCACACCCTCCTACGAGCAGTACTTC. This chain links TRBV25-1 with TRBJ2-7, with D unclear. From germline, CDR1 is MGHDK and CDR2 SYGVNS. V was trimmed by 6 bases and J by 0 bases, leaving 15 bases between them. The CDR3 is 15 amino acids.

The sample holds many counts of this clonotype. For the CDR3, the DNA is TGTGCCAGCAGTTACCTGGACTCGGGCTCCTATAATTCACCCCTCCACTTT. The encoded protein is CASSYLDSGSYNSPLHF. J is TRBJ1-6 and V is TRBV6-5; unclear D gene. The V gene lost 2 bases and the J gene lost 0 bases, with 11 bases spanning the gap. The germline gives CDR1 MNHEY, CDR2 SVGAGI. The length of the CDR3 is 17 residues.

In its sample, this clonotype was seen many times. The V call is TRBV11-2, the J call TRBJ1-3; D not certain. Germline CDR1 SGHAT, CDR2 FQNNGV. CDR3 length: 15 residues. V was pared by 0 bases and J by 0 bases, with 6 bases between. The CDR3 loop reads CASSLDWSSGNTIYF. The CDR3 nucleotides are TGTGCCAGCAGCTTAGACTGGTCCTCTGGAAACACCATATATTTT. Complete variable domain (other parts from reference TRBV11-2 and TRBJ1-3): EAGVAQSPRYKIIEKRQSVAFWCNPISGHATLYWYQQILGQGPKLLIQFQNNGVVDDSQLPKDRFSAERLKGVDSTLKIQPAKLEDSAVYLCASSLDWSSGNTIYFGEGSWLTVV.

The chain couples TRBV15 to TRBJ1-1; no clear D gene. CDR1 and CDR2 (germline): LNHNV, YYDKDF (reference sequence). This CDR3 is 13 amino acids long. The V end lost 0 bases, the J end lost 11 bases, and 13 bases lay between the germline ends. Here the CDR3 reads CATSRELALYAFF. CDR3 sequence (DNA): TGTGCCACCAGCAGAGAATTGGCCCTTTACGCTTTCTTT.

The genes are TRBV4-1 and TRBJ1-2; D unresolved. Trimming removed 2 bases from V and 12 bases from J, with 13 bases in between. The CDR3 has 12 residues. CDR1 MGHRA and CDR2 YSYEKL come from the germline V gene. The chain's CDR3 is CASSQRTVGNTF. In nucleotides, the CDR3 is TGCGCCAGCAGCCAAAGGACGGTTGGAAACACCTTC.

The sample holds many counts of this clonotype. The chain recombines TRBV6-1 with TRBJ1-6, with 9 bases aligning to TRBD1. The V segment lost 5 bases and the J segment 10 bases; nucleotides outside the gene matches: 12. The length of the CDR3 is 16 residues. Germline V gene data show CDR1 as MNHNS and CDR2 as SASEGT. This CDR3 reads CASSPSTGGIGSPLHF. In DNA, the CDR3 is TGTGCCAGCAGTCCGTCGACAGGGGGAATCGGGTCACCCCTCCACTTT.

This clonotype was picked up many times. This chain connects TRBV20-1 to TRBJ2-1; TRBD2 might be the D (7 bases). CDR3 length: 14 residues. Trimming stripped 1 base from V and 7 bases from J, with 14 bases between. Per the germline V gene, CDR1 is DFQATT and CDR2 is SNEGSKA (reference sequence). CDR3 nucleotides: TGCAGTGCTAGAGCACCGGGGGGCGGGAATGAGCAGTTCTTC. Its protein is CSARAPGGGNEQFF.

This clonotype was seen many times. V is TRBV25-1 and J is TRBJ1-3; D is possibly TRBD1 (5 bases). The germline V gene has CDR1 MGHDK and CDR2 SYGVNS. CDR3 size: 14 residues. The V and J ends lost 3 bases and 0 bases respectively, with 6 bases between them. The CDR3 loop is CASSDQGSGNTIYF. The CDR3 DNA is TGTGCCAGCAGTGATCAGGGCTCTGGAAACACCATATATTTT.

Comment on this clonotype: This may be a read error: a much more frequent sequence differs by one nucleotide. The CDR3 does not close with the conserved phenylalanine or tryptophan, likely indicating a read error. The chain recombines TRBV5-1 with TRBJ2-7; no clear D. V lost 5 bases, J lost 3 bases, and 12 bases lay in between. The V gene's germline CDR1 is SGHRS and CDR2 YFSETQ. The CDR3 loop spans 13 amino acids. CDR3 sequence (DNA): TGCGCCAGCAGTAAGGATCCCAACTACGAGCAGTACCTC. It translates to CASSKDPNYEQYL.

This clonotype was recorded many times. V and J are TRBV14 and TRBJ1-1, with D uncertain. This CDR3 spans 12 amino acids. Trimming took off 4 bases at V and 10 bases at J, with 13 bases between the two ends. CDR1 and CDR2 from the germline V gene are SGHDN and FVKESK. In DNA form, the CDR3 reads TGTGCCAGCAGCCCCCAGGTAGAGGGAGCTTTCTTT. Translating gives CASSPQVEGAFF.

This clonotype was seen many times. This chain links TRBV12-3 or TRBV12-4 with TRBJ2-3; 11 nucleotides align to TRBD1. Trimming at V came to 7 bases and at J to 6 bases, leaving 9 bases not matched to a gene. This CDR3 comprises 15 residues. CDR3 residues: CASIPGQGAWDTQYF. The CDR3, as DNA: TGTGCCAGCATCCCAGGACAGGGGGCCTGGGATACGCAGTATTTT.

This clonotype was found many times. The rearrangement uses TRBV12-3 or TRBV12-4 and TRBJ2-1; 12 nucleotides match TRBD2. The trim removed 7 bases at V and 4 bases at J, leaving 8 bases unmatched. The CDR3 sequence is 16 residues long. This CDR3 reads CASTATSGGAYNEQFF. The CDR3 nucleotides read TGTGCCAGCACCGCGACTAGCGGGGGAGCTTACAATGAGCAGTTCTTC.

The chain carries TRBV19 and TRBJ1-6; D remains ambiguous. Germline CDR1 is LNHDA and CDR2 is SQIVND (reference sequence). The CDR3 consists of 14 residues. Trimming removed 7 bases from V and 0 bases from J, with 7 bases in between. CDR3 DNA: TGTGCCAGTACTCTGAGCTCCTATAATTCACCCCTCCACTTT. It is translated as CASTLSSYNSPLHF.

This clonotype was recorded many times. V is TRBV6-6 and J is TRBJ1-1; the D is unclear. This CDR3 is 12 amino acids long. Trimming shortened V by 7 bases and J by 11 bases, and 17 bases separated the two germline ends. Germline loops: CDR1 MNHNY, CDR2 SVGAGI (reference sequence). As DNA, the CDR3 is TGTGCCAGCAATCCGTCATACACGAGGGCTTTCTTT. Residues: CASNPSYTRAFF.

This clonotype was observed many times. This chain connects TRBV25-1 to TRBJ2-7, with TRBD1 identical over 9 bases. The CDR3 is 15 residues long. Unmatched junction bases numbered 7, after V lost 1 base and J lost 6 bases. CDR1 and CDR2 (germline): MGHDK, SYGVNS. DNA of the CDR3: TGTGCCAGCAGTGAATGGGGGACAGGGCGAGGCGAGCAGTACTTC. Translating gives CASSEWGTGRGEQYF.